The TCR beta chain under discussion was sequenced for a study of T cell repertoires in cytomegalovirus infection. Whole-study context: Matching HLA type and CMV infection were both indicated by public TCR beta signatures. Findings and limits, study-wide: CMV-specific TCR beta clonotypes restricted by HLA-C were the ones dominating the ex vivo response. Summed frequency of shared TCR beta families picked out CMV carriers who also had the relevant HLA.

Turning to this clonotype: Its target is unknown.

TCRdb reprocessed the reads via MiXCR and lists one record per CDR3 protein. The sample contains some 500,000 distinct CDR3 sequences, roughly a third of which appear only once. The sequences come from cultured PBMCs, collected from culture after CMV antigen stimulation. This receptor was identified in a human donor in good health (CMV status not recorded). Some clones in this sample may be carry-over from other donors' samples.

Here the CDR3 DNA reads TGTGCCAGCAGTCCTCTAGCGGGACGGACCGGGGAGCTGTTTTTT. It specifies CASSPLAGRTGELFF. This chain uses TRBV11-3 with TRBJ2-2; the match to TRBD2 covers 9 bases. V was clipped by 6 bases and J by 5 bases; unmatched bases: 7. This CDR3 region has 15 residues. CDR1 and CDR2 from the germline V gene are SGHNT and YENEEA.